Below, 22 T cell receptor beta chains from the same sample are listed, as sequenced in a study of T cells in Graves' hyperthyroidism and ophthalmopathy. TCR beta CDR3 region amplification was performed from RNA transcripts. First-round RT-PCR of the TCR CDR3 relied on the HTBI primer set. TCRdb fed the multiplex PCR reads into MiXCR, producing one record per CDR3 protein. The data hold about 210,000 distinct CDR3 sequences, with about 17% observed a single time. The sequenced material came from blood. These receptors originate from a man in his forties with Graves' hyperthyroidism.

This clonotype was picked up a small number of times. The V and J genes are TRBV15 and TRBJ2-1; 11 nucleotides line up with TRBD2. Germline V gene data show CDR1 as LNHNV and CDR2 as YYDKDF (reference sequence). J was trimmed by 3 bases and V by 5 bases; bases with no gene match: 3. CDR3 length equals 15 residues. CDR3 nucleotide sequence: TGTGCCACCAGCTCCACTAGCGGGGGCTACAATGAGCAGTTCTTC. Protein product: CATSSTSGGYNEQFF.

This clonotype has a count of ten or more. Here the CDR3 reads CASSSPQQAPQHF. The DNA for the CDR3 is TGTGCCAGCAGTTCCCCCCAGCAGGCGCCCCAGCATTTT. The genes are TRBV12-3 or TRBV12-4 and TRBJ1-5; D gene ambiguous. Trimming pared 4 bases from V and 9 bases from J, leaving 13 bases between. The length of the CDR3 is 13 residues.

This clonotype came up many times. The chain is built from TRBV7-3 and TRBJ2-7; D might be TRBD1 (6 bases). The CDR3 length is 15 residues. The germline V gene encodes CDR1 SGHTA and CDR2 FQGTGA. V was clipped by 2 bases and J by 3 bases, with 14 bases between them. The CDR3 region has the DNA TGTGCCAGCAGCTTAGCCGCAGGGGAAGGCTACGAGCAGTACTTC. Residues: CASSLAAGEGYEQYF.

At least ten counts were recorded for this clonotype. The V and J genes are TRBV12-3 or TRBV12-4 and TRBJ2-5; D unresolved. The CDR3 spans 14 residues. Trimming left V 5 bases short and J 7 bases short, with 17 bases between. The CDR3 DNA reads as TGTGCCAGCAGTCTCGACATGGGTCTCGGGACCCAGTACTTC. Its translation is CASSLDMGLGTQYF.

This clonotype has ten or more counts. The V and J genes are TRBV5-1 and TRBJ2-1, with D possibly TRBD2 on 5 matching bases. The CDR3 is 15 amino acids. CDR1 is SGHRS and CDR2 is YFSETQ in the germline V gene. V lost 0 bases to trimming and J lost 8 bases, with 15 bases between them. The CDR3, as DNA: TGCGCCAGCAGCTTGGCCGCTGGCGGGCTAGATGAGCAGTTCTTC. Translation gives CASSLAAGGLDEQFF.

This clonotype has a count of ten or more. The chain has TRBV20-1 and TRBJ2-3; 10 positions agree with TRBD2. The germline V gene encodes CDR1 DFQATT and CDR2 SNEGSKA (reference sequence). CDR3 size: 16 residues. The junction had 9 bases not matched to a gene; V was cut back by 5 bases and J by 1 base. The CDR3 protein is CSAPEASGGRTDTQYF. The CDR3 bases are TGCAGTGCTCCAGAGGCTAGCGGGGGCCGCACAGATACGCAGTATTTT.

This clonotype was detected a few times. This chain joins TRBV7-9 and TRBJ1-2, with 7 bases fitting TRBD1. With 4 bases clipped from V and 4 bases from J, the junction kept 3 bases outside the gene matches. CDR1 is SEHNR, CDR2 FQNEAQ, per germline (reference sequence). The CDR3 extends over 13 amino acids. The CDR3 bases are TGTGCCAGCAGCTCGGGACAGCTCTATGGCTACACCTTC. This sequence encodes CASSSGQLYGYTF.

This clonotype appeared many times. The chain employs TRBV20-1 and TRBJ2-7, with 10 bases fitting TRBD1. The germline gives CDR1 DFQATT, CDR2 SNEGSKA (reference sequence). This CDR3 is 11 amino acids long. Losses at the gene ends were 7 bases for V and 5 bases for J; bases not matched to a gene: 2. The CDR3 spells CSVGQGDEQYF. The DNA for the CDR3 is TGCAGTGTCGGACAGGGGGACGAGCAGTACTTC.

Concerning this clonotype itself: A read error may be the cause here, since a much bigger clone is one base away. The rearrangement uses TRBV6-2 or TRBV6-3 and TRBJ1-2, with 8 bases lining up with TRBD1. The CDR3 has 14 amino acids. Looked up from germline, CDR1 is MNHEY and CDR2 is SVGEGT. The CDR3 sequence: CVSSYFRTGYGYTF. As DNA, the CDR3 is TGTGTCAGCAGTTACTTCAGGACAGGGTACGGCTACACCTTC.

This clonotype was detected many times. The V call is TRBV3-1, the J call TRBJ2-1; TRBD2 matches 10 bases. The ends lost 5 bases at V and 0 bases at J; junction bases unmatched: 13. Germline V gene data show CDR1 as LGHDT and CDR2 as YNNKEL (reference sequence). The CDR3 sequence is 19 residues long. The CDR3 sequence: CASSISYASGGFSYNEQFF. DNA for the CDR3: TGTGCCAGCAGCATATCCTACGCTAGCGGGGGATTCTCCTACAATGAGCAGTTCTTC.

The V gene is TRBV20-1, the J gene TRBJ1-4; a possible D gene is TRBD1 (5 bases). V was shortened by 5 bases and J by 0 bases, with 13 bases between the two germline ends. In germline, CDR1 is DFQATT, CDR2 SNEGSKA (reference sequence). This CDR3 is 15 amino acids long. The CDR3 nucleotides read TGCAGTGCTCGGGGCCAACAGGCAACTAATGAAAAACTGTTTTTT. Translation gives CSARGQQATNEKLFF.

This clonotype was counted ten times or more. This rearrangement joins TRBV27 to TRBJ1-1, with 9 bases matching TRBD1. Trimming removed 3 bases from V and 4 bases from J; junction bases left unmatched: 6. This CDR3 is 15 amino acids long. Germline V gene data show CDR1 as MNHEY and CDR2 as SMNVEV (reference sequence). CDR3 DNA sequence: TGTGCCAGCAGTTTTGGGACAGGGTTCTCCACTGAAGCTTTCTTT. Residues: CASSFGTGFSTEAFF.

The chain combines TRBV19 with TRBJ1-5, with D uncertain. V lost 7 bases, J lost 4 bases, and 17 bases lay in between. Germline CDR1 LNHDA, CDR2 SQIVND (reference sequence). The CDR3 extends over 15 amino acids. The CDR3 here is CASIGGTAPNQPQHF. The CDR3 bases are TGTGCCAGTATAGGAGGCACAGCACCAAATCAGCCCCAGCATTTT.

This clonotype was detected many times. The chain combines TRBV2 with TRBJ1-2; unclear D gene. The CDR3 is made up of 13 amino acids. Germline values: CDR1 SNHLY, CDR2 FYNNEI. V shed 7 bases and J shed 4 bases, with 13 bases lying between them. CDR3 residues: CASTPLGPYGYTF. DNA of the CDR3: TGTGCCAGCACTCCTCTGGGCCCCTATGGCTACACCTTC.

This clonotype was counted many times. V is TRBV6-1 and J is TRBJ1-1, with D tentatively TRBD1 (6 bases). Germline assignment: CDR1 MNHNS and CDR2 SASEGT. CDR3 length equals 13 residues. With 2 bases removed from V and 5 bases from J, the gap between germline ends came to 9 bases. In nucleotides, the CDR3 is TGTGCCAGCAGTGAATGGGGGCAAACTGAAGCTTTCTTT. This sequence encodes CASSEWGQTEAFF.

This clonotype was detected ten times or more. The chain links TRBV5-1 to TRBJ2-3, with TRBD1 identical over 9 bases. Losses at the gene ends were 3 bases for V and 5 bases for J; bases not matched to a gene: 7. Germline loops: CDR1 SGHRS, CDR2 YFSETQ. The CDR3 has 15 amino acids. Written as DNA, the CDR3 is TGCGCCAGCAGCTCCTCGGGACAGGGCGTAGATACGCAGTATTTT. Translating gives CASSSSGQGVDTQYF.

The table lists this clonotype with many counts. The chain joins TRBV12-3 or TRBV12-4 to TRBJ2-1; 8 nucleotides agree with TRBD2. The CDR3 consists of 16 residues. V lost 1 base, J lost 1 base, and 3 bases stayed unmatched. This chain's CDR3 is CASSLEAGGSYNEQFF. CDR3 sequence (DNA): TGTGCCAGCAGTTTAGAGGCGGGGGGTTCCTACAATGAGCAGTTCTTC.

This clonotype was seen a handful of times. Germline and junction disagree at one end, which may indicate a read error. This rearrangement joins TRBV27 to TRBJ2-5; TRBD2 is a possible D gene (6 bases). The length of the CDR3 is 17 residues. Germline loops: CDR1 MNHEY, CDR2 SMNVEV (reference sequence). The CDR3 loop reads CAGSSSGTSSWKGTQYF. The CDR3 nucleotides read TGTGCCGGCAGTTCCTCCGGGACTTCAAGCTGGAAAGGGACCCAGTACTTC.

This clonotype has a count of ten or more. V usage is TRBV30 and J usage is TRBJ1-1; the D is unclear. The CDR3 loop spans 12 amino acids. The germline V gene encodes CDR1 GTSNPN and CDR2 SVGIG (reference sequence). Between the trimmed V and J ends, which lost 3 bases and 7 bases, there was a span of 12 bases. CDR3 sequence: CAWSLVGSEAFF. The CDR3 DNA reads TGTGCCTGGAGCCTTGTTGGGAGTGAAGCTTTCTTT.

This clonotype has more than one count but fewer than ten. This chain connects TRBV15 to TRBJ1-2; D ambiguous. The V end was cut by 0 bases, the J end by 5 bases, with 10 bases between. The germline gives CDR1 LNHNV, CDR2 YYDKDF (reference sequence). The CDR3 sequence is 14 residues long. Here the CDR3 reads CATSRDLGSYGYTF. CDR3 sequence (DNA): TGTGCCACCAGCAGAGATCTTGGAAGTTATGGCTACACCTTC.

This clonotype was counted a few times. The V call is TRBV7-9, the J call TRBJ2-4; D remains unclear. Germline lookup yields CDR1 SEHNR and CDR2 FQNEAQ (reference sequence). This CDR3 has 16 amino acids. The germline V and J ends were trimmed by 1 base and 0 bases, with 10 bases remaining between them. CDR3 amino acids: CASSLGTHVAKNIQYF. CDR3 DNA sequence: TGTGCCAGCAGCTTAGGGACCCACGTAGCCAAAAACATTCAGTACTTC.

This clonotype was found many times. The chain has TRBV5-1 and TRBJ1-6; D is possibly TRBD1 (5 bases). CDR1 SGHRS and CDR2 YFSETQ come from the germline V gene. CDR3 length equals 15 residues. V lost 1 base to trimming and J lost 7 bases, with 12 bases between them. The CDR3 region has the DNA TGCGCCAGCAGCTTGCAAGTCAGGGTGAATTCACCCCTCCACTTT. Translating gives CASSLQVRVNSPLHF.